These 14 T cell receptor beta chains originate from one sample sequenced in a study of shared clonotypes between healthy human individuals. The naive CD8 subset, CD45RO-negative cells positively selected for CCR7, excluded terminally differentiated effector memory CD45RA+ cells. TCRdb's table, derived via immunoSEQ multiplex PCR, lists solely in-frame clones and lacks some. The profile shows roughly 2.1 million clones, about 92% of them singletons. Sequenced input: naive CD8+ T cells from PBMCs. The receptor set was obtained from a man between 18 and 29 years old in good health. Some clones in this sample may be carry-over from other donors' samples.

For this clone: Other DNA sequences from this sample encode an identical CDR3 as well. This chain joins TRBV6-6 and TRBJ2-7; D unresolved. CDR3 length: 10 amino acids. The V end was cut by 9 bases, the J end by 2 bases, with 5 bases between. CDR1 MNHNY and CDR2 SVGAGI come from the germline V gene (reference sequence). The CDR3 sequence: CASGTYEQYF. The CDR3, as DNA: TGTGCCAGTGGAACCTACGAGCAGTACTTC.

This clone was counted only a few times. Other DNA sequences in the sample encode the same CDR3. This sequence joins TRBV19 and TRBJ1-5, with D perhaps matching TRBD1 (5 bases). In germline, CDR1 is LNHDA, CDR2 SQIVND (reference sequence). Trimming took off 3 bases at V and 4 bases at J, with 7 bases between the two ends. The CDR3 is made up of 13 amino acids. This chain's CDR3 is CASSIGGNQPQHF. The CDR3 DNA reads TGTGCCAGTAGTATTGGGGGGAATCAGCCCCAGCATTTT.

The chain carries TRBV15 and TRBJ2-7; 7 bases fit TRBD2. This CDR3 has 17 amino acids. J lost 5 bases, V lost 0 bases, and 13 bases had no gene match. Germline V gene lookup returns CDR1 LNHNV and CDR2 YYDKDF (reference sequence). The CDR3 nucleotides are TGTGCCACCAGCAGAGATAGGTCCCTGCAGGGAGGGGACGAGCAGTACTTC. It yields the protein CATSRDRSLQGGDEQYF.

A few counts support this clone. The CDR3 sequence is CASTQLGVSNQPQHF. The DNA for the CDR3 is TGTGCCAGCACTCAGCTCGGGGTGAGCAATCAGCCCCAGCATTTT. The chain has TRBV28 and TRBJ1-5; D not certain. The CDR3 spans 15 residues. V was shortened by 7 bases and J by 1 base, with 14 bases between the two germline ends. The germline CDR1 and CDR2 sequences are MDHEN and SYDVKM.

Comment on this clone: Other DNA sequences in the same sample also yield this CDR3. This sequence joins TRBV13 and TRBJ2-7; TRBD1 agrees at 10 bases. The germline V gene has CDR1 PRHDT and CDR2 FYEKMQ (reference sequence). The CDR3 length is 15 residues. J was trimmed by 0 bases and V by 4 bases; bases with no gene match: 3. The CDR3 DNA reads TGTGCCAGCAGCTCCAGGGACAGGGGCTCCTACGAGCAGTACTTC. This gives the protein CASSSRDRGSYEQYF.

The chain has TRBV10-3 and TRBJ2-4; a possible D gene is TRBD1 (6 bases). The germline gives CDR1 ENHRY, CDR2 SYGVKD. The CDR3 has 14 amino acids. The ends were cut back, 6 bases at V and 1 base at J, with 10 bases in the middle. CDR3 in DNA: TGTGCCATCAGCCAGGGGACGGCCAAAAACATTCAGTACTTC. Amino acid sequence: CAISQGTAKNIQYF.

The chain couples TRBV9 to TRBJ1-1; D call uncertain. The V gene's germline CDR1 is SGDLS and CDR2 YYNGEE. The CDR3 covers 14 residues. Trimming stripped 0 bases from V and 4 bases from J, with 10 bases between. CDR3 in DNA: TGTGCCAGCAGCGTAGGTAGAGCTTTCACTGAAGCTTTCTTT. Protein: CASSVGRAFTEAFF. The whole variable domain, remainder taken from reference TRBV9 and TRBJ1-1, is DSGVTQTPKHLITATGQRVTLRCSPRSGDLSVYWYQQSLDQGLQFLIQYYNGEERAKGNILERFSAQQFPDLHSELNLSSLELGDSALYFCASSVGRAFTEAFFGQGTRLTVV.

The CDR3 loop is CASSLVVEVPGQGAKEQYF. The CDR3 DNA follows: TGCGCCAGCAGCTTGGTGGTGGAGGTCCCGGGACAGGGGGCGAAAGAGCAGTACTTC. The V and J genes are TRBV5-1 and TRBJ2-7; TRBD1 matches 12 bases. The CDR3 is 19 amino acids. Germline V lookup: CDR1 SGHRS, CDR2 YFSETQ. V dropped 0 bases and J dropped 7; count of bases not matched to a gene: 17.

The chain links TRBV7-9 to TRBJ1-5; a possible D gene is TRBD1 (5 bases). The CDR3 consists of 16 residues. Germline CDR1 is SEHNR and CDR2 is FQNEAQ (reference sequence). V was cut by 1 base and J by 3 bases, with 13 bases left in between. The CDR3 protein is CASSLGAGWDNQPQHF. The CDR3 DNA reads as TGTGCCAGCAGCTTAGGGGCAGGGTGGGACAATCAGCCCCAGCATTTT.

This clone was counted once. The V gene is TRBV27, the J gene TRBJ1-2; 7 nucleotides agree with TRBD1. Per germline, CDR1 MNHEY and CDR2 SMNVEV (reference sequence). There are 14 residues in the CDR3. Trimming cost V 8 bases and J 4 bases; bases outside gene matches: 10. As DNA, the CDR3 is TGTGCCAGCGGAATCCGGGACAGCCGCTATGGCTACACCTTC. This codes for CASGIRDSRYGYTF.

The chain has TRBV7-9 and TRBJ2-5; D assignment may be TRBD1 or TRBD2 (7 bases each). Trimming stripped 5 bases from V and 5 bases from J, with 18 bases between. There are 15 residues in the CDR3. Germline-derived CDR1 and CDR2 are SEHNR and FQNEAQ (reference sequence). This CDR3 reads CASSPRGGTDETQYF. As DNA, the CDR3 is TGTGCCAGCAGCCCCAGGGGGGGGACGGACGAGACCCAGTACTTC.

The chain links TRBV7-9 to TRBJ2-5, with D possibly TRBD2 on 6 matching bases. Looked up from germline, CDR1 is SEHNR and CDR2 is FQNEAQ (reference sequence). The CDR3 totals 13 residues. V lost 5 bases and J 7 bases, leaving 14 bases between the germline ends. DNA for the CDR3: TGTGCCAGCAGCCCGTTGGGGAGGCCGACCCAGTACTTC. This gives the protein CASSPLGRPTQYF.

The chain couples TRBV9 to TRBJ1-5; TRBD1 aligns across 9 bases. V lost 0 bases to trimming and J lost 3 bases; unmatched junction nucleotides: 4. The germline V gene has CDR1 SGDLS and CDR2 YYNGEE. This CDR3 spans 16 amino acids. The CDR3 reads CASSVGWDRVNQPQHF. CDR3 bases: TGTGCCAGCAGCGTAGGTTGGGACAGGGTCAATCAGCCCCAGCATTTT. The full variable domain, with the rest looked up from reference TRBV9 and TRBJ1-5, is DSGVTQTPKHLITATGQRVTLRCSPRSGDLSVYWYQQSLDQGLQFLIQYYNGEERAKGNILERFSAQQFPDLHSELNLSSLELGDSALYFCASSVGWDRVNQPQHFGDGTRLSIL.

The CDR3 DNA is TGTGCCAGCAGCTCGCCCCCCCAAACAGGGGAGATGGCAGATACGCAGTATTTT. It specifies CASSSPPQTGEMADTQYF. The chain joins TRBV13 to TRBJ2-3; 7 bases align to TRBD1. The CDR3 loop spans 18 amino acids. With V trimmed by 4 bases and J by 4 bases, 17 bases remained unmatched. Per the germline V gene, CDR1 is PRHDT and CDR2 is FYEKMQ (reference sequence).